This T cell receptor beta chain was profiled in a study of T cell responses to AZD1222 COVID-19 vaccine. Study findings and constraints: The repertoires were collected only after the peak T cell response. Breadth and depth of Spike-specific TCRs rose after two AZD1222 doses.

In the case of this clone: Its antigen is currently unknown.

The CDR3 contains 14 residues. The germline V gene encodes CDR1 SNHLY and CDR2 FYNNEI. Between the trimmed V and J ends, which lost 4 bases and 7 bases, there was a span of 14 bases. The assay was immunoSEQ multiplex PCR, and TCRdb's table has in-frame clones only and misses some. This sample yields some 150,000 clones, of which roughly 84% are seen a single time; over 4.5% belongs to the top ten. The TCR was taken from an adult who received the AZD1222 COVID-19 vaccine. This sample comprised peripheral blood, obtained 28 days after the second AZD1222 dose. The chain uses TRBV2 and TRBJ1-5, with no clear D. The CDR3: CASSGPDRAQPQHF. As DNA, the CDR3 is TGTGCCAGCAGTGGACCCGACCGGGCCCAGCCCCAGCATTTT.